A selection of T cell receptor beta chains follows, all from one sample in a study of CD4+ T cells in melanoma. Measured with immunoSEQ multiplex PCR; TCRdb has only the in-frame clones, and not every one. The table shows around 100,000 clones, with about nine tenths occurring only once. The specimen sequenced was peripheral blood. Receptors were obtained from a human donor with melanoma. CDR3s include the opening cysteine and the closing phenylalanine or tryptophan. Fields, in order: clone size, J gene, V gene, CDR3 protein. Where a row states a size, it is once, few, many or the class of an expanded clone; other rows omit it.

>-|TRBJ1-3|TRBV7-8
CASSLVEGYSGNTIYF
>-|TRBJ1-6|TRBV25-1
CASSEPDRKSPLHF
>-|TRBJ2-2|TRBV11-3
CASSEAGTGELFF
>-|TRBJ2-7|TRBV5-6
CASSQGTGRREQYF
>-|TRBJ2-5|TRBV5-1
CASSLNRVIGETQYF
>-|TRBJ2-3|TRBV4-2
CASSPHSAFRSSSTDTQYF
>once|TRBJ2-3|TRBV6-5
CASSYSSSVGTDTQYF
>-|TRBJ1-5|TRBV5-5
CASSPGNSNQPQHF
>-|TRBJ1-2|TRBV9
CASSMQSGHGYTF
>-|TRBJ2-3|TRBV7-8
CASSLRGQGTDTQYF